The rows below give T cell receptor beta chains drawn from one sample of a study of blood T cell repertoires in COVID-19. The method was immunoSEQ multiplex PCR; TCRdb's version includes in-frame clones alone and lacks a portion of them. Of about half a million clones listed, 80% to 90% were seen once; the top ten hold roughly 3.2%. The sample consisted of peripheral blood. These receptors were taken from a human donor in a cohort sampled during active COVID-19. The CDR3 runs from the conserved cysteine through the conserved F or W. D genes are given only for firm matches. Clone size is stated in some rows and not others, as once, few, many or a class when expanded.

size | D | J | V | CDR3 | DNA
few | NA | TRBJ2-2 | TRBV7-3 | CASSSRAGELFF | TGTGCCAGCAGCTCCCGCGCCGGGGAGCTGTTTTTT
NA | NA | TRBJ2-4 | TRBV5-1 | CASSRNSGSGRSIQYF | TGCGCCAGCAGCCGCAACAGTGGATCAGGAAGAAGCATTCAGTACTTC
NA | TRBD2 | TRBJ2-7 | TRBV2 | CASNGGSGYEQYF | TGTGCCAGCAATGGCGGGAGTGGATACGAGCAGTACTTC
NA | TRBD1 | TRBJ1-2 | TRBV28 | CASTAQGPQGGVRYTF | TGTGCCAGCACCGCACAGGGTCCCCAGGGGGGTGTACGCTACACCTTC
NA | TRBD2 | TRBJ2-5 | TRBV11-3 | CASSFGLAGYQETQYF | TGTGCCAGCAGCTTTGGACTAGCGGGGTACCAAGAGACCCAGTACTTC
NA | NA | TRBJ2-7 | TRBV9 | CATAPGDSLSYEQYF | TGTGCCACCGCTCCCGGGGACTCCCTCTCCTACGAGCAGTACTTC
NA | NA | TRBJ2-7 | TRBV6-2/TRBV6-3 | CASSYSGSSLFYYEQYF | TGTGCCAGCAGTTACTCCGGGAGTTCACTCTTCTACTACGAGCAGTACTTC
NA | NA | TRBJ2-7 | TRBV14 | CASSQEWKTKSYEQYF | TGTGCCAGCAGCCAAGAATGGAAGACAAAGTCCTACGAGCAGTACTTC
NA | TRBD1 | TRBJ1-6 | TRBV24-1 | CATSEEHRGNSPLHF | TGTGCCACCAGTGAAGAGCACAGGGGTAATTCACCCCTCCACTTT
NA | NA | TRBJ2-1 | TRBV5-1 | CASSVSVESVNEQFF | TGCGCCAGCAGCGTTAGCGTGGAGAGTGTCAATGAGCAGTTCTTC
NA | TRBD2 | TRBJ2-1 | TRBV5-1 | CASSFGTSENEQFF | TGCGCCAGCAGCTTCGGGACTAGCGAAAATGAGCAGTTCTTC
NA | TRBD1 | TRBJ2-7 | TRBV2 | CASREQGAYEQYF | TGTGCCAGCAGGGAACAGGGGGCTTACGAGCAGTACTTC
NA | TRBD1 | TRBJ1-4 | TRBV7-2 | CASSLTGANEKLFF | TGTGCCAGCAGCTTGACAGGGGCCAATGAAAAACTGTTTTTT
few | TRBD1 | TRBJ2-7 | TRBV27 | CASSSRLRDSSYEQYF | TGTGCCAGCAGTTCAAGGCTTCGGGACAGCTCCTACGAGCAGTACTTC
NA | TRBD1 | TRBJ1-2 | TRBV6-5 | CATWDRVGYGYTF | TGTGCCACCTGGGACAGGGTGGGGTATGGCTACACCTTC
NA | NA | TRBJ2-5 | TRBV28 | CASCGQLETQYF | TGTGCCAGCTGCGGGCAGCTAGAGACCCAGTACTTC
NA | NA | TRBJ1-5 | TRBV7-8 | CASTVSRNQPQHF | TGTGCCAGCACCGTATCCCGCAATCAGCCCCAGCATTTT
NA | NA | TRBJ1-1 | TRBV3-1/TRBV3-2 | CASSQGAGISEAFF | TGTGCCAGCAGCCAGGGGGCCGGGATCTCTGAAGCTTTCTTT
few | TRBD2 | TRBJ2-1 | TRBV28 | CASSPLHELAGGPRNEQFF | TGTGCCAGCAGTCCCTTACACGAACTTGCGGGAGGGCCGAGAAATGAGCAGTTCTTC
NA | TRBD1 | TRBJ1-1 | TRBV28 | CASSSDRVGAFF | TGTGCCAGCAGTAGCGACAGGGTTGGAGCTTTCTTT
NA | TRBD2 | TRBJ2-2 | TRBV3-1/TRBV3-2 | CASRGLASTGELFF | TGTGCCAGCAGGGGACTAGCGTCCACCGGGGAGCTGTTTTTT
NA | TRBD1 | TRBJ2-7 | TRBV30 | CAWSVGDRLSF | TGTGCCTGGAGTGTAGGGGACAGGCTCTCCTTC
NA | TRBD2 | TRBJ2-7 | TRBV6-5 | CASTSGTSGRGEQYF | TGTGCCAGCACCTCAGGGACTAGCGGGAGGGGTGAGCAGTACTTC
NA | TRBD1 | TRBJ2-1 | TRBV20-1 | CSASSTGGHEQFF | TGCAGTGCTAGTTCGACAGGGGGCCATGAGCAGTTCTTC
once | TRBD2 | TRBJ2-3 | TRBV15 | CATSRDVLAGGTGTQYF | TGTGCCACCAGCAGAGATGTACTAGCGGGAGGGACCGGCACGCAGTATTTT
NA | TRBD2 | TRBJ2-7 | TRBV9 | CASSVGLAGRLGHEQYF | TGTGCCAGCAGCGTGGGACTAGCGGGACGACTGGGCCACGAGCAGTACTTC
few | NA | TRBJ2-7 | TRBV4-3 | CASSQDPSFYEQYF | TGCGCCAGCAGCCAAGACCCAAGCTTCTACGAGCAGTACTTC
NA | TRBD1 | TRBJ1-2 | TRBV28 | CATIRDRANYGYTF | TGTGCCACCATCCGGGACAGGGCTAACTATGGCTACACCTTC
once | NA | TRBJ1-1 | TRBV19 | CASSISRGNTEAFF | TGTGCCAGTAGTATAAGCCGCGGGAACACTGAAGCTTTCTTT
NA | NA | TRBJ2-7 | TRBV2 | CASSVRVWAYEQYF | TGTGCCAGCAGCGTCCGGGTTTGGGCCTACGAGCAGTACTTC
NA | NA | TRBJ1-3 | TRBV6-5 | CAVAPGLRSGNTIYF | TGTGCAGTAGCTCCCGGACTTCGCTCTGGAAACACCATATATTTT